The present T cell receptor (beta chain) was sequenced within a study of shared clonotypes between healthy human individuals. Across the whole study: CD4 naive cells filled three plates per donor, CD4 memory three, CD8 naive two and CD8 memory one.

Losses at the gene ends were 0 bases for V and 2 bases for J; bases not matched to a gene: 6. Germline V gives CDR1 SGHRS, CDR2 YFSETQ. CDR3 length: 16 residues. Regarding the study as a whole: Some clonotypes were shared by all four sorted-subset donors, while others were not shared. The non-shared ones had lower generation probabilities than the shared ones.

The run depth of the assay was deep. Sequencing used immunoSEQ multiplex PCR; TCRdb keeps in-frame clones, though not all of them. The sample shows some 1.5 million clones, approximately 98% of them seen only once. Healthy HIV-negative adults with no recent acute infections or vaccinations were recruited as donors. On this clone: Antigen specificity is unknown.

The receptor was derived from a man aged 30 to 45 in good health. The specimen was naive CD4+ T cells sorted from blood. Subset noted: CD45RA+ positively selected. The V call is TRBV5-1, the J call TRBJ2-7, with 9 bases lining up with TRBD2. The CDR3 region has the DNA TGCGCCAGCAGCTTGGGTAGCGGGGGTGAGGCCTACGAGCAGTACTTC. Translated: CASSLGSGGEAYEQYF.